What follows are 29 T cell receptor beta chains derived from one specimen sequenced in a study of blood T cell repertoires in COVID-19. Assay: immunoSEQ multiplex PCR; the TCRdb copy retains only in-frame clones and omits some. The table includes around 270,000 clones, approximately 86% detected once. Material for sequencing was peripheral blood. These receptors all come from a man under 40 with active or convalescent COVID-19.

The CDR3 loop is CASSLQTGTGRSPLHF. The CDR3 DNA reads as TGTGCCAGCAGCTTACAAACCGGGACAGGGCGTTCACCCCTCCACTTT. The chain carries TRBV5-8 and TRBJ1-6; TRBD1 matches 9 bases. J was trimmed by 9 bases and V by 2 bases; bases with no gene match: 9. CDR3 length: 16 amino acids. Germline V gene data show CDR1 as SGHTS and CDR2 as YDEGEE.

The chain has TRBV11-2 and TRBJ1-5, with TRBD1 as a possible D gene (6 bases). The CDR3 loop spans 15 amino acids. V shed 0 bases and J shed 3 bases, with 9 bases lying between them. Looked up from germline, CDR1 is SGHAT and CDR2 is FQNNGV. The CDR3: CASSLEGGTNQPQHF. CDR3 nucleotides: TGTGCCAGCAGCTTAGAAGGGGGAACCAATCAGCCCCAGCATTTT.

V gene TRBV9 combines with J gene TRBJ2-5; 16 bases map to TRBD2. CDR1 is SGDLS and CDR2 is YYNGEE in the germline V gene. Trimming removed 4 bases from V and 5 bases from J; junction bases left unmatched: 8. The CDR3 length is 17 residues. CDR3 amino acids: CASSPGLAGGLGETQYF. The CDR3 DNA reads as TGTGCCAGCAGCCCGGGACTAGCGGGGGGGCTAGGGGAGACCCAGTACTTC.

J is TRBJ1-4 and V is TRBV12-5, with no clear D. The length of the CDR3 is 13 residues. The germline V gene encodes CDR1 LGHNT and CDR2 FRNRAP. Trimming stripped 7 bases from V and 5 bases from J, with 11 bases between. The CDR3 spells CASAPDWNEKLFF. In DNA form, the CDR3 reads TGTGCTAGTGCCCCGGACTGGAATGAAAAACTGTTTTTT.

CDR3 sequence reads: CASSFQGSQPQHF. The CDR3 coding sequence is TGTGCCAGCAGTTTCCAGGGGAGTCAGCCCCAGCATTTT. The chain links TRBV27 to TRBJ1-5; tentatively, D is TRBD1 (6 bases). The CDR3 is 13 residues long. Germline V gene data show CDR1 as MNHEY and CDR2 as SMNVEV (reference sequence). With 3 bases removed from V and 6 bases from J, the gap between germline ends came to 9 bases.

This chain uses TRBV6-2 or TRBV6-3 with TRBJ1-2; TRBD1 matches at 8 bases. V gave up 0 bases and J gave up 6 bases; unmatched junction bases: 6. CDR3 length: 15 residues. Germline lookup yields CDR1 MNHEY and CDR2 SVGEGT. CDR3: CASSYSPGGLDGYTF. In DNA, the CDR3 is TGTGCCAGCAGTTACTCGCCAGGGGGCCTGGATGGCTACACCTTC.

The chain carries TRBV4-2 and TRBJ2-3; 10 bases are shared with TRBD2. Germline V gene data show CDR1 as LGHNA and CDR2 as YNFKEQ. This CDR3 has 18 amino acids. The ends lost 4 bases at V and 0 bases at J; junction bases unmatched: 10. The CDR3 nucleotides are TGTGCCAGCAGCCTAGGGGCTAGCGGGGGAACTAGCACAGATACGCAGTATTTT. It translates to CASSLGASGGTSTDTQYF.

V gene TRBV7-2 combines with J gene TRBJ1-4; D perhaps matches TRBD1 (5 bases). CDR3 length equals 15 residues. Trimming removed 2 bases at V and 3 bases at J, with 10 bases between. The germline gives CDR1 SGHTA, CDR2 FQGNSA. CDR3 sequence reads: CASSLQGLPNEKLFF. The CDR3 nucleotides read TGTGCCAGCAGCTTACAGGGATTACCTAATGAAAAACTGTTTTTT.

The chain couples TRBV7-2 to TRBJ2-3; possibly TRBD2 for D (5 bases). The germline gives CDR1 SGHTA, CDR2 FQGNSA. The CDR3 is 15 amino acids. Trimming cost V 4 bases and J 3 bases, with 14 bases left between them. CDR3 in amino acids: CASSSRGLATDTQYF. The CDR3 DNA is TGTGCCAGCAGCTCAAGAGGGCTAGCTACAGATACGCAGTATTTT.

V and J are TRBV5-1 and TRBJ2-3; D gene uncertain. The CDR3 runs 15 residues. Germline CDR1 is SGHRS and CDR2 is YFSETQ. Trimming stripped 4 bases from V and 3 bases from J, with 15 bases between. Here the CDR3 reads CASSLESGSTDTQYF. Written as DNA, the CDR3 is TGCGCCAGCAGCCTCGAATCAGGCAGTACAGATACGCAGTATTTT.

The sample holds one count of this clone. The chain carries TRBV10-1 and TRBJ1-2, with no clear D. CDR3 length: 13 residues. Trimming shortened V by 5 bases and J by 4 bases, and 11 bases separated the two germline ends. Germline assignment: CDR1 WNHNN and CDR2 SYGVQD (reference sequence). The CDR3 spells CASSRSGGYGYTF. The CDR3 coding sequence is TGCGCCAGCAGTCGAAGCGGCGGCTATGGCTACACCTTC.

Here the CDR3 reads CASSLAGVSTDTQYF. The CDR3, as DNA: TGCGCCAGCAGCTTGGCCGGAGTAAGCACAGATACGCAGTATTTT. V and J are TRBV5-1 and TRBJ2-3; no firm D call. The CDR3 is 15 residues long. Germline V gene data show CDR1 as SGHRS and CDR2 as YFSETQ. The ends were cut back, 0 bases at V and 0 bases at J, with 8 bases in the middle.

The rearrangement joins TRBV10-1 to TRBJ2-3; 11 positions match TRBD2. Looked up from germline, CDR1 is WNHNN and CDR2 is SYGVQD (reference sequence). With V trimmed by 5 bases and J by 5 bases, 0 bases remained unmatched. CDR3 size: 13 residues. The CDR3 is CASSTSGRDTQYF. CDR3 in DNA: TGCGCCAGCAGTACTAGCGGGAGAGATACGCAGTATTTT.

This clone was seen once. J is TRBJ1-1 and V is TRBV12-3 or TRBV12-4; D ambiguous. This CDR3 is 12 amino acids long. V was clipped by 4 bases and J by 4 bases, with 7 bases between them. CDR3 loop: CASSSSSTEAFF. The CDR3 nucleotides are TGTGCCAGCAGTTCTTCCTCCACTGAAGCTTTCTTT.

This clone is a singleton in its sample. The rearrangement joins TRBV27 to TRBJ2-3, with D possibly matching TRBD2 (6 bases). The CDR3 covers 11 residues. The germline CDR1 and CDR2 sequences are MNHEY and SMNVEV (reference sequence). The V and J ends lost 8 bases and 10 bases respectively, with 13 bases between them. Here the CDR3 DNA reads TGTGCCAGCGGGTGGGACTTTTCGCAGTATTTT. This codes for CASGWDFSQYF.

V is TRBV5-4 and J is TRBJ2-7, with 8 bases identical to TRBD2. V was clipped by 3 bases and J by 7 bases; unmatched bases: 6. The CDR3 is 13 amino acids. The germline gives CDR1 SGHNT, CDR2 YYREEE (reference sequence). The DNA of the CDR3 is TGTGCCAGCAGCTACGAACCGGGAGGGGAGCAGTACTTC. It yields the protein CASSYEPGGEQYF.

CDR3 nucleotide sequence: TGTGCCACTGGACTAGGGGTTCCCGGTTCACCCCTCCACTTT. Amino acid sequence: CATGLGVPGSPLHF. This chain connects TRBV19 to TRBJ1-6; weak D call: TRBD1 (5 bases). The germline V and J ends were trimmed by 10 bases and 9 bases, with 19 bases remaining between them. Germline CDR1 LNHDA, CDR2 SQIVND (reference sequence). CDR3 length equals 14 residues.

The CDR3 loop reads CSARGSYEQYF. In DNA, the CDR3 is TGCAGTGCTAGGGGCAGTTACGAGCAGTACTTC. The gene calls are TRBV20-1 and TRBJ2-7, with D unresolved. Germline values: CDR1 DFQATT, CDR2 SNEGSKA (reference sequence). This CDR3 contains 11 residues. The V end lost 3 bases, the J end lost 4 bases, and 7 bases lay between the germline ends.

The V call is TRBV7-2, the J call TRBJ2-3, with 11 bases identical to TRBD1. The CDR3 is 15 residues long. Germline assignment: CDR1 SGHTA and CDR2 FQGNSA. V lost 5 bases to trimming and J lost 4 bases; unmatched junction nucleotides: 5. Written as DNA, the CDR3 is TGTGCCAGCAGCCCGGACAGGGGGCTCGCAGATACGCAGTATTTT. Protein product: CASSPDRGLADTQYF. The full variable domain, in which reference TRBV7-2 and TRBJ2-3 provide the parts outside the CDR3, is GAGVSQSPSNKVTEKGKDVELRCDPISGHTALYWYRQSLGQGLEFLIYFQGNSAPDKSGLPSDRFSAERTGGSVSTLTIQRTQQEDSAVYLCASSPDRGLADTQYFGPGTRLTVL.

This sequence joins TRBV9 and TRBJ2-1, with TRBD2 matching 8 bases. After removal of 3 bases from V and 3 bases from J, the junction contained 11 bases not matched to a gene. This CDR3 is 17 amino acids long. The V gene's germline CDR1 is SGDLS and CDR2 YYNGEE. This CDR3 reads CASSGTLAGGIYNEQFF. DNA for the CDR3: TGTGCCAGCAGCGGAACTTTGGCGGGGGGAATCTACAATGAGCAGTTCTTC. The whole variable domain, filled in from reference TRBV9 and TRBJ2-1, reads DSGVTQTPKHLITATGQRVTLRCSPRSGDLSVYWYQQSLDQGLQFLIQYYNGEERAKGNILERFSAQQFPDLHSELNLSSLELGDSALYFCASSGTLAGGIYNEQFFGPGTRLTVL.

The chain uses TRBV5-1 and TRBJ1-1, with TRBD1 identical over 8 bases. Losses at the gene ends were 2 bases for V and 6 bases for J; bases not matched to a gene: 3. The CDR3 loop spans 13 amino acids. The germline CDR1 and CDR2 sequences are SGHRS and YFSETQ. The CDR3 region is CASSFDRGPEAFF. The CDR3 DNA follows: TGCGCCAGCAGCTTCGACAGGGGCCCTGAAGCTTTCTTT.

The chain couples TRBV7-2 to TRBJ2-7; unclear D gene. This CDR3 spans 14 amino acids. The germline V gene encodes CDR1 SGHTA and CDR2 FQGNSA. V was pared by 5 bases and J by 3 bases, with 14 bases between. CDR3 in DNA: TGTGCCAGCAGCGTGCAGGCGCCGCTCTACGAGCAGTACTTC. Amino acids: CASSVQAPLYEQYF.

The genes are TRBV7-2 and TRBJ1-3; TRBD1 matches at 8 bases. This CDR3 is built from 15 residues. The J segment lost 3 bases and the V segment lost 2 bases, leaving 3 bases of the junction unmatched. CDR1 is SGHTA, CDR2 FQGNSA, per germline. The DNA of the CDR3 is TGTGCCAGCAGCTTACAGGGGGCTTTTGGAAACACCATATATTTT. Protein: CASSLQGAFGNTIYF.

J is TRBJ2-3 and V is TRBV4-1; D unresolved. The length of the CDR3 is 16 residues. Germline-derived CDR1 and CDR2 are MGHRA and YSYEKL. Trimming removed 0 bases from V and 1 base from J, with 11 bases in between. The CDR3 is CASSQDISAGTDTQYF. Here the CDR3 DNA reads TGCGCCAGCAGCCAAGACATATCCGCGGGCACAGATACGCAGTATTTT.

The chain has TRBV9 and TRBJ2-2; perhaps TRBD1 as D (6 bases). This CDR3 is 15 amino acids long. Deletions cut 5 bases from V and 0 bases from J, with 11 bases between. From germline, CDR1 is SGDLS and CDR2 YYNGEE. This chain's CDR3 is CASRGTRANTGELFF. CDR3 nucleotide sequence: TGTGCCAGCAGGGGGACACGCGCGAACACCGGGGAGCTGTTTTTT.

V gene TRBV7-9 combines with J gene TRBJ2-7; 7 bases map to TRBD2. The germline gives CDR1 SEHNR, CDR2 FQNEAQ (reference sequence). The V and J ends lost 7 bases and 1 base, in that order; junction bases with no gene match: 7. The CDR3 has 14 amino acids. The CDR3 loop is CASNYEGGSYEQYF. The CDR3 DNA follows: TGTGCCAGCAACTATGAGGGAGGGTCCTACGAGCAGTACTTC.

This clone has a handful of counts. The chain is built from TRBV6-5 and TRBJ1-2; 8 nucleotides line up with TRBD1. J gave up 2 bases and V 2 bases, and 1 base lay outside the gene matches. CDR3 length: 14 amino acids. The germline CDR1 and CDR2 sequences are MNHEY and SVGAGI. The CDR3 loop reads CASSYAGGNYGYTF. CDR3 sequence (DNA): TGTGCCAGCAGTTACGCAGGGGGCAACTATGGCTACACCTTC.

The chain uses TRBV9 and TRBJ2-2; TRBD1 matches 10 bases. The V segment lost 3 bases and the J segment 6 bases; nucleotides outside the gene matches: 14. The germline V gene has CDR1 SGDLS and CDR2 YYNGEE. This CDR3 contains 18 residues. The CDR3, as DNA: TGTGCCAGCAGCGAACCTAGAAGACAGGGGGCGCTTCCCGGGGAGCTGTTTTTT. Its protein product is CASSEPRRQGALPGELFF.

CDR3 nucleotides: TGTGCCAGCAGCCCCGAGGGCCACTCTGGGGCCAACGTCCTGACTTTC. Translated: CASSPEGHSGANVLTF. The V and J genes are TRBV7-7 and TRBJ2-6; maybe TRBD2 (5 bases). Deletions cut 5 bases from V and 0 bases from J, with 11 bases between. The CDR3 is made up of 16 amino acids. CDR1 is SSHAT, CDR2 FNYEAQ, per germline (reference sequence).